The rows below give T cell receptor beta chains drawn from one sample of a study of prognosis after radiotherapy for stage I lung cancer. TCRdb reprocessed the multiplex PCR reads via MiXCR and lists one record per CDR3 protein. The sample yields 20,000 to 30,000 distinct CDR3 sequences, around 40% seen once. The source was PBMCs, collected before or after stereotactic body radiation therapy (not recorded which). The receptors here all came from a donor aged 50 or older with non-small cell lung cancer. Each CDR3 is given with its conserved first and last residue. Fields, in order: CDR3 length, J gene, V gene, clone size, D gene, CDR3 DNA, CDR3 protein. A D gene is named only where the DNA matches it firmly. Only part of the rows carry a size: once, few, many, or a class if the clone is expanded.

len: 16
j_gene: TRBJ1-5
v_gene: TRBV6-2/TRBV6-3
abundance: .
d_gene: TRBD1
CDR3nt: TGTGCCAGCAGTTACGTGACAGGGGTTAGCAATCAGCCCCAGCATTTT
CDR3aa: CASSYVTGVSNQPQHF

len: 16
j_gene: TRBJ2-2
v_gene: TRBV9
abundance: medium-sized
d_gene: .
CDR3nt: TGTGCCAGCAGCCCCTGGGGGAGTCCGAACACCGGGGAGCTGTTTTTT
CDR3aa: CASSPWGSPNTGELFF

len: 13
j_gene: TRBJ2-1
v_gene: TRBV5-6
abundance: many
d_gene: .
CDR3nt: TGTGCCAGCAGCTTGCTCGGGTACAATGAGCAGTTCTTC
CDR3aa: CASSLLGYNEQFF

len: 14
j_gene: TRBJ2-7
v_gene: TRBV28
abundance: many
d_gene: .
CDR3nt: TGTGCCAGCAGAACGGGCACGTACCACTACGAGCAGTACTTC
CDR3aa: CASRTGTYHYEQYF

len: 11
j_gene: TRBJ1-2
v_gene: TRBV27
abundance: .
d_gene: TRBD1
CDR3nt: TGTGCCAGCGGACAGGGGAATGGCTACACCTTC
CDR3aa: CASGQGNGYTF

len: 15
j_gene: TRBJ1-2
v_gene: TRBV2
abundance: medium-sized
d_gene: TRBD1
CDR3nt: TGTGCCAGCAGTGAGGGGGCAGGGGGTAACTATGGCTACACCTTC
CDR3aa: CASSEGAGGNYGYTF

len: 15
j_gene: TRBJ2-1
v_gene: TRBV6-1
abundance: once
d_gene: TRBD2
CDR3nt: TGTGCCAGCAGCCCCGGACTAGTTAAGGGTAATGAGCAGTTCTTC
CDR3aa: CASSPGLVKGNEQFF

len: 16
j_gene: TRBJ1-2
v_gene: TRBV11-2
abundance: once
d_gene: .
CDR3nt: TGTGCCAGCAGCTCCCCCGACGGGCGGGGTAACTATGGCTACACCTTC
CDR3aa: CASSSPDGRGNYGYTF

len: 14
j_gene: TRBJ2-1
v_gene: TRBV6-1
abundance: .
d_gene: .
CDR3nt: TGTGCCAGCAGTGTAGCCGGGCAAGGGGACATTCAGTTCTTC
CDR3aa: CASSVAGQGDIQFF

len: 14
j_gene: TRBJ2-2
v_gene: TRBV10-3
abundance: many
d_gene: TRBD2
CDR3nt: TGTGCCATCAGGGAAGGGAGGGGCACTAGGGAGCTGTTTTTT
CDR3aa: CAIREGRGTRELFF

len: 15
j_gene: TRBJ2-7
v_gene: TRBV6-1
abundance: once
d_gene: TRBD1
CDR3nt: TGTGCCAGCACCAGCGACAGGGCTTGCGTCTACGAGCAGTACTTC
CDR3aa: CASTSDRACVYEQYF

len: 16
j_gene: TRBJ1-3
v_gene: TRBV30
abundance: medium-sized
d_gene: .
CDR3nt: TGTGCCTGGAGTGTACGGGGGACCTACTCTGGAAACACCATATATTTT
CDR3aa: CAWSVRGTYSGNTIYF

len: 14
j_gene: TRBJ1-2
v_gene: TRBV6-2/TRBV6-3
abundance: .
d_gene: .
CDR3nt: TGTGCCAGCAGTTACGACCCAGCCCCCTATGGCTACACCTTC
CDR3aa: CASSYDPAPYGYTF

len: 13
j_gene: TRBJ2-3
v_gene: TRBV11-3
abundance: medium-sized
d_gene: .
CDR3nt: TGTGCCAGCAGCTTAGAGAGCGCAGATACGCAGTATTTT
CDR3aa: CASSLESADTQYF

len: 18
j_gene: TRBJ2-3
v_gene: TRBV6-1
abundance: .
d_gene: .
CDR3nt: TGTGCCAGCAGTAAAGTGGCTAGGGTGGCTACTAGCACAGATACGCAGTGTTTT
CDR3aa: CASSKVARVATSTDTQCF

len: 15
j_gene: TRBJ2-7
v_gene: TRBV27
abundance: once
d_gene: TRBD2
CDR3nt: TGTGCCAGCAGTCCCGGGGGGGGACTTTCCTACGAGCAGTACTTC
CDR3aa: CASSPGGGLSYEQYF

len: 17
j_gene: TRBJ1-1
v_gene: TRBV3-1
abundance: many
d_gene: .
CDR3nt: TGTGCCAGCAGCCAAGACTCTACACGGGGCGCGGCCACTGAAGCTTTCTTT
CDR3aa: CASSQDSTRGAATEAFF

len: 15
j_gene: TRBJ2-3
v_gene: TRBV27
abundance: .
d_gene: TRBD2
CDR3nt: TGTGCCAGCACCCGGGCGGGGGGTTCGACAGATACGCAGTATTTT
CDR3aa: CASTRAGGSTDTQYF

len: 13
j_gene: TRBJ1-6
v_gene: TRBV19
abundance: many
d_gene: .
CDR3nt: TGTGCCAGCCAATCGTTGGGTAATTCACCCCTCCACTTT
CDR3aa: CASQSLGNSPLHF

len: 13
j_gene: TRBJ2-1
v_gene: TRBV5-1
abundance: medium-sized
d_gene: .
CDR3nt: TGCGCCAGCAGCTTGGGACTAATCGATGAGCAGTTCTTC
CDR3aa: CASSLGLIDEQFF

len: 14
j_gene: TRBJ2-7
v_gene: TRBV24-1
abundance: .
d_gene: TRBD2
CDR3nt: TGTGCCAAAAGCGCTGCGGGAGGGTCCTACGAGCAGTACTTC
CDR3aa: CAKSAAGGSYEQYF